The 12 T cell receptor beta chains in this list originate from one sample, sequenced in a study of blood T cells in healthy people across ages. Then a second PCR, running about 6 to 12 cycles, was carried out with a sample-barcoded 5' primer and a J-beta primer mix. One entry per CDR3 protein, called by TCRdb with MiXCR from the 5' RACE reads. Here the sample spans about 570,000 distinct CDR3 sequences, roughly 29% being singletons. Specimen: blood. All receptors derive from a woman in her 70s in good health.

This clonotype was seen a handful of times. The CDR3 reads CASSLNPGHEQYF. The DNA of the CDR3 is TGTGCCAGCAGCTTGAATCCGGGACACGAGCAGTACTTC. This chain joins TRBV7-2 and TRBJ2-7; D is possibly TRBD1 or TRBD2 (5 bases each). CDR1 is SGHTA and CDR2 is FQGNSA in the germline V gene. This CDR3 region has 13 residues. Between the trimmed V and J ends, which lost 3 bases and 5 bases, there was a span of 11 bases.

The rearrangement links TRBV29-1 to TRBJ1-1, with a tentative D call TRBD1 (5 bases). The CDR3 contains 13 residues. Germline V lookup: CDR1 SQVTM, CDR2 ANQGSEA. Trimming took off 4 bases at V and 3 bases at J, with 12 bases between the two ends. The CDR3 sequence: CSVGRAGHTEAFF. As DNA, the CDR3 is TGCAGCGTTGGGAGAGCGGGGCACACTGAAGCTTTCTTT.

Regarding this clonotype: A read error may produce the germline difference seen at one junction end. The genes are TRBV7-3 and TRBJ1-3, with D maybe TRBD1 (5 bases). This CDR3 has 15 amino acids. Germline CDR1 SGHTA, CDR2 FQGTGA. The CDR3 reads CAGSLSKGSGNTIYF. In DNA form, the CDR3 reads TGTGCCGGCAGCCTATCGAAGGGGTCTGGAAACACCATATATTTT.

CDR3 sequence: CASSQDDRGDGYTF. The CDR3 DNA is TGCGCCAGCAGCCAAGATGACAGGGGCGATGGCTACACCTTC. The chain links TRBV4-3 to TRBJ1-2; TRBD1 matches 8 bases. CDR3 length equals 14 residues. Germline V gene data show CDR1 as LGHNA and CDR2 as YSLEER. The trim removed 0 bases at V and 6 bases at J, leaving 3 bases unmatched.

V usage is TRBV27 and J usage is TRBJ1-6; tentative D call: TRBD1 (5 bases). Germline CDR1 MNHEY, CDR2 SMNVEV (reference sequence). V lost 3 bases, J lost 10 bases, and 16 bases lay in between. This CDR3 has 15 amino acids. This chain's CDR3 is CASSFAGPSVSPLHF. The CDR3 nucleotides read TGTGCCAGCAGTTTCGCAGGGCCCTCGGTCTCACCCCTCCACTTT.

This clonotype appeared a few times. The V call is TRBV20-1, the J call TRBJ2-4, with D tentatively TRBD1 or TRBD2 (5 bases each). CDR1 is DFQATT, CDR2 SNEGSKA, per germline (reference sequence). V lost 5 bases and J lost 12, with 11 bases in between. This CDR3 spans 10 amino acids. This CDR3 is CSAPRDRQYF. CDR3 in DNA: TGCAGTGCTCCCCGGGACCGTCAGTACTTC.

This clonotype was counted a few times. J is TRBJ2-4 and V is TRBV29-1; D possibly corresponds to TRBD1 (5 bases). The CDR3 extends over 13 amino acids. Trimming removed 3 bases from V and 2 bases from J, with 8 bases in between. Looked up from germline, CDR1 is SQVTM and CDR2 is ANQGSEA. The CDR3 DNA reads TGCAGCGTTGATGGACATACCAAAAACATTCAGTACTTC. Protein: CSVDGHTKNIQYF.

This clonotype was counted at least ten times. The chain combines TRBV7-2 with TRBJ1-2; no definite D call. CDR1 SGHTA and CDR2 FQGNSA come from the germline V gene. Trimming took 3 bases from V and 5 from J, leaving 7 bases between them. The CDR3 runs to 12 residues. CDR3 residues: CASSLGVYGYTF. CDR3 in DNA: TGTGCCAGCAGCTTGGGAGTGTATGGCTACACCTTC.

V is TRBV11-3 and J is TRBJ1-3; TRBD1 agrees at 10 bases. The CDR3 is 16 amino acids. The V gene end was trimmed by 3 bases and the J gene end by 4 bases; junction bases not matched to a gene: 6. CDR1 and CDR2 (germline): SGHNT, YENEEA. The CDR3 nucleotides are TGTGCCAGCAGCTTGACAGGGGGCATCTCGGGAAACACCATATATTTT. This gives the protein CASSLTGGISGNTIYF. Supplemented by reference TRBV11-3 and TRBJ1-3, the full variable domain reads EAGVVQSPRYKIIEKKQPVAFWCNPISGHNTLYWYLQNLGQGPELLIRYENEEAVDDSQLPKDRFSAERLKGVDSTLKIQPAELGDSAVYLCASSLTGGISGNTIYFGEGSWLTVV.

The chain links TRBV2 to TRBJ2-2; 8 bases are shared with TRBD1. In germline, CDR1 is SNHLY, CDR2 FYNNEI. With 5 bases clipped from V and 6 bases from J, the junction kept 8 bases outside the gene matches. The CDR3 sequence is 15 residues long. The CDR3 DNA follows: TGTGCCAGCAGTACCCTCAGGGGGCAGCCCGGGGAGCTGTTTTTT. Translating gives CASSTLRGQPGELFF.

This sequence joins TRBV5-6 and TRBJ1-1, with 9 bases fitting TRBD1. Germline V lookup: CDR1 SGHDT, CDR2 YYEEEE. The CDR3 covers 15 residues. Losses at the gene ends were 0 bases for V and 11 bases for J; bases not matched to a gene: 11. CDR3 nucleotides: TGTGCCAGCAGCTTGGGGACCGGGACAGGGAATTTCGCTTTCTTT. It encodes CASSLGTGTGNFAFF.

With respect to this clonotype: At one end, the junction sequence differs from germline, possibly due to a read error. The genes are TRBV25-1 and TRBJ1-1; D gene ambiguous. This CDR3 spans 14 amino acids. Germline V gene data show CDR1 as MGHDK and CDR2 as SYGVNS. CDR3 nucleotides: TGTGCCAGCAGCACGGCCGGAGATTACACTGAAGCCTTCTTT. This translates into CASSTAGDYTEAFF.